The clone carrying this T cell receptor (beta chain) was observed at least ten times. Its specificity is not known. The library targeted TCRbeta and was prepared with unique molecular identifiers. Via MiXCR, TCRdb re-called the PCR reads, giving one row per CDR3 protein. This table has about 830,000 distinct CDR3 sequences, around 17% appearing once. V gave up 3 bases and J gave up 7 bases, with 10 bases separating them. The CDR3 contains 13 residues. Germline V gene data show CDR1 as MNHNS and CDR2 as SASEGT. This record belongs to a study of T-cell reconstitution after alpha-beta-depleted transplantation in children. Overall study results and limits: After transplant, at about two months, alpha-beta T cells were reportedly derived from several hundred expanded graft clones. One year after transplant, T-cell counts and diversity came mostly from newly produced T cells. From surviving recipient T cells and thymic progenitors came the high day-60 TCRbeta diversity observed in some patients.

The chain combines TRBV6-1 with TRBJ1-3, with D unclear. This sequence was found in a male patient between 5 and 17 years old who had a stem cell transplant for acute lymphoblastic leukemia, so the T cells may come from the graft donor. Sequenced material: PBMCs, mostly from graft donor cells, taken 360 days after TCRalphabeta/CD19-depleted stem cell transplant. The CDR3 sequence: CASSDPVWNTIYF. The CDR3 region has the DNA TGTGCCAGCAGTGATCCAGTCTGGAACACCATATATTTT.